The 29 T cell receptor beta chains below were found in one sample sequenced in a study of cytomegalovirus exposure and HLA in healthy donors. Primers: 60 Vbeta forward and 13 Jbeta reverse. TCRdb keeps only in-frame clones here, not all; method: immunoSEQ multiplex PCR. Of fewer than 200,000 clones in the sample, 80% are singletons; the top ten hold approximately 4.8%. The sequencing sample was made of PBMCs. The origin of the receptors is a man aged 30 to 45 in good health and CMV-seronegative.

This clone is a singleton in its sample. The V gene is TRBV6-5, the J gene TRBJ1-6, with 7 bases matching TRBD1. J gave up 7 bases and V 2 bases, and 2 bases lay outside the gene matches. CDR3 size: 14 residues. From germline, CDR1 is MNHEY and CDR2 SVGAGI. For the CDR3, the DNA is TGTGCCAGCAGTTACCGGGGACAGAATTCACCCCTCCACTTT. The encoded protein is CASSYRGQNSPLHF.

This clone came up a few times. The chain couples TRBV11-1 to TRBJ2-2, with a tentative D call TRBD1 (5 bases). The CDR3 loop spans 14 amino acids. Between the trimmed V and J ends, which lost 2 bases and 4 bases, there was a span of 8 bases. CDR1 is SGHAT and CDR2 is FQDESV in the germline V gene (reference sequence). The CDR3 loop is CASSLIRATGELFF. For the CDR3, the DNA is TGTGCCAGCAGCTTAATCAGGGCCACCGGGGAGCTGTTTTTT. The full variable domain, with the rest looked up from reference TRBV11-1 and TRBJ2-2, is EAEVAQSPRYKITEKSQAVAFWCDPISGHATLYWYRQILGQGPELLVQFQDESVVDDSQLPKDRFSAERLKGVDSTLKIQPAELGDSAMYLCASSLIRATGELFFGEGSRLTVL.

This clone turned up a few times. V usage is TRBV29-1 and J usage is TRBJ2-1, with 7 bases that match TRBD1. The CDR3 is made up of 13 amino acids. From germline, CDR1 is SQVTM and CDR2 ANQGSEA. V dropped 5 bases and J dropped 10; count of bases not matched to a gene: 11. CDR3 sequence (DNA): TGCAGCGTTACCCAAGGGACAGTCCTAGAGCAGTTCTTC. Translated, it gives CSVTQGTVLEQFF.

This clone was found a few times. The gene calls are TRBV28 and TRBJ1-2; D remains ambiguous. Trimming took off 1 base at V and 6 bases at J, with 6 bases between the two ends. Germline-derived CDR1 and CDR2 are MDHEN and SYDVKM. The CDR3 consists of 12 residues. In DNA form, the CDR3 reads TGTGCCAGCAGTTTATCCCCCGATGGCTACACCTTC. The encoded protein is CASSLSPDGYTF.

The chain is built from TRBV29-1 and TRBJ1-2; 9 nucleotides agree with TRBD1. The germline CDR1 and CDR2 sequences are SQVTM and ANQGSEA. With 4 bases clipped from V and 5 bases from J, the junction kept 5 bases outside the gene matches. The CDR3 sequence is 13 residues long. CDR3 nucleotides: TGCAGCGTTGTGACAGGGGGACATTATGGCTACACCTTC. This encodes CSVVTGGHYGYTF.

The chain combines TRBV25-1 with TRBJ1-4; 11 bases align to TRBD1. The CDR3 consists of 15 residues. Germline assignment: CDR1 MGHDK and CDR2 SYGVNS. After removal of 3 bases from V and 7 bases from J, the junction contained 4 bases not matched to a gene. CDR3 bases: TGTGCCAGCAGTGATTGGACAGGGGGCATTGAAAAACTGTTTTTT. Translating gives CASSDWTGGIEKLFF.

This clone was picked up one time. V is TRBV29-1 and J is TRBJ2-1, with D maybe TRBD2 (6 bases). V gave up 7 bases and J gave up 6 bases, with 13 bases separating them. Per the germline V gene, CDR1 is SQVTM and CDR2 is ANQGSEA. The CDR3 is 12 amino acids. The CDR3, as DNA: TGCAGCGGTCTAGCGAACCTCAATGAGCAGTTCTTC. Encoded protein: CSGLANLNEQFF.

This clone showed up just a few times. CDR3 residues: CSVEMRTGELFF. DNA for the CDR3: TGCAGCGTTGAAATGCGGACCGGGGAGCTGTTTTTT. The chain employs TRBV29-1 and TRBJ2-2; D gene unclear. This CDR3 is 12 amino acids long. V shed 2 bases and J shed 5 bases, with 6 bases lying between them. Germline CDR1 is SQVTM and CDR2 is ANQGSEA.

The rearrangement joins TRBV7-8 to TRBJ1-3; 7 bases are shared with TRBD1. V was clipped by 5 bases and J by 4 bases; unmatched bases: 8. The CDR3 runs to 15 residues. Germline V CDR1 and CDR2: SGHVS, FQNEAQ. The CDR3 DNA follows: TGTGCCAGCAGCCTACTGACAGGGTCGGGAAACACCATATATTTT. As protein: CASSLLTGSGNTIYF.

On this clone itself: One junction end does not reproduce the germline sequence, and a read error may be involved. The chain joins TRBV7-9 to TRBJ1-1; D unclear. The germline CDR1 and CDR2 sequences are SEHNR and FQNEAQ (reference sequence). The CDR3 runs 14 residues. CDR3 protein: CSSSLEQQNTEAFF. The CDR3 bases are TGTTCCAGCAGCTTAGAACAGCAGAACACTGAAGCTTTCTTT.

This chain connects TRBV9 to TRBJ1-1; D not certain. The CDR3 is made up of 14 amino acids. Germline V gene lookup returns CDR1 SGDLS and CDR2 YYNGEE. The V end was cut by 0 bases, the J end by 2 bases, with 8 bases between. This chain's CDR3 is CASSVVMANTEAFF. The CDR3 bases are TGTGCCAGCAGCGTAGTGATGGCAAACACTGAAGCTTTCTTT.

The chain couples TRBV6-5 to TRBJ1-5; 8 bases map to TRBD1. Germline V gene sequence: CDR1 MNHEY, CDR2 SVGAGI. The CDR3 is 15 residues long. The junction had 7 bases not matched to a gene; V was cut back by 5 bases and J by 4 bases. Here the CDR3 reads CASSLRTGKNQPQHF. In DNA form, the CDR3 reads TGTGCCAGCAGTCTCCGGACAGGGAAAAATCAGCCCCAGCATTTT.

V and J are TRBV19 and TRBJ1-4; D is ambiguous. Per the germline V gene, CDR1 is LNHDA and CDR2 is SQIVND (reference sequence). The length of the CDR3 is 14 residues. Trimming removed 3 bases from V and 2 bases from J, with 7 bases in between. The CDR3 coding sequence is TGTGCCAGTAGTATTGGGCCGACTAATGAAAAACTGTTTTTT. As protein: CASSIGPTNEKLFF.

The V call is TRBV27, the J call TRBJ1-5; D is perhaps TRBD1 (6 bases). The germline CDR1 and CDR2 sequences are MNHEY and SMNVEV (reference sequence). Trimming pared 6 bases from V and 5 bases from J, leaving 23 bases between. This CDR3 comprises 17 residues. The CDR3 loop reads CASSPAGVEGPYQPQHF. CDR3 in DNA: TGTGCCAGCAGCCCCGCAGGGGTCGAAGGCCCTTATCAGCCCCAGCATTTT.

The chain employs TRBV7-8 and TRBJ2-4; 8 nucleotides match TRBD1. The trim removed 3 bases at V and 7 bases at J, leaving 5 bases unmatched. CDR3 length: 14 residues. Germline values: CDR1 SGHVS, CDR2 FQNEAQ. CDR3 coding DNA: TGTGCCAGCAGCTTTACAGGGGGTCGGAACATTCAGTACTTC. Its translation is CASSFTGGRNIQYF. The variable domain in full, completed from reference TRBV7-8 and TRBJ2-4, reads GAGVSQSPRYKVAKRGQDVALRCDPISGHVSLFWYQQALGQGPEFLTYFQNEAQLDKSGLPSDRFFAERPEGSVSTLKIQRTQQEDSAVYLCASSFTGGRNIQYFGAGTRLSVL.

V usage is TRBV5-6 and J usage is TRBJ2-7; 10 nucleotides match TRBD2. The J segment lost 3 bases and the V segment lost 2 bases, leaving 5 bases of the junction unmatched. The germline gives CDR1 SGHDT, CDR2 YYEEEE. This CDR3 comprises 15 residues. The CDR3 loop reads CASSFTSGVRYEQYF. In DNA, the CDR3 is TGTGCCAGCAGCTTTACTAGCGGGGTCCGCTACGAGCAGTACTTC.

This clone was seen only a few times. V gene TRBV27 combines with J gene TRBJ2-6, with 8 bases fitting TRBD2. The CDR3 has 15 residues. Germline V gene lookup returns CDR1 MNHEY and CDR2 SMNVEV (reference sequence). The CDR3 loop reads CASAGAFTGANVLTF. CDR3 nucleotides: TGTGCATCAGCGGGGGCTTTTACTGGGGCCAACGTCCTGACTTTC.

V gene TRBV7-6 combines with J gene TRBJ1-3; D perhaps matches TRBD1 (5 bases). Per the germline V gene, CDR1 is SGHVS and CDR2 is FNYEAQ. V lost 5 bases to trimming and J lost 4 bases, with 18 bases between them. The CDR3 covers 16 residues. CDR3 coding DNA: TGTGCCAGCAGCCCGTTGGTTGGTAGGGGAGGAAACACCATATATTTT. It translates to CASSPLVGRGGNTIYF.

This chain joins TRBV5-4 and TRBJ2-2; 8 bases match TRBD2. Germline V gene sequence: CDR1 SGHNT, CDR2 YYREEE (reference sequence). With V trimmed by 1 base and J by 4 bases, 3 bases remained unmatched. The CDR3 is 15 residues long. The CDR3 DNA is TGTGCCAGCAGCTTGTATCGGGGGGGCACCGGGGAGCTGTTTTTT. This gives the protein CASSLYRGGTGELFF.

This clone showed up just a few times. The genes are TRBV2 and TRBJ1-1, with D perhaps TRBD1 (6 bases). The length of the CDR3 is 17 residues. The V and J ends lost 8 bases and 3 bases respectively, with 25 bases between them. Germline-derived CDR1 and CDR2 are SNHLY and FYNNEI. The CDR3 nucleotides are TGTGCCAGCCTCAGCCGGGGGGCTCCAGTGAGGGACACTGAAGCTTTCTTT. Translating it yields CASLSRGAPVRDTEAFF.

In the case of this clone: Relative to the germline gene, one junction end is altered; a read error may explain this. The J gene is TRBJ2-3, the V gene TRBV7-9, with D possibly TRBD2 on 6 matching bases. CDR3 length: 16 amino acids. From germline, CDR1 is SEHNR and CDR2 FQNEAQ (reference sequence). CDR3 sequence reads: CSSSLASAGSTDTQYF. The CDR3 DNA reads TGTTCCAGCAGCTTAGCGTCAGCGGGTAGCACAGATACGCAGTATTTT.

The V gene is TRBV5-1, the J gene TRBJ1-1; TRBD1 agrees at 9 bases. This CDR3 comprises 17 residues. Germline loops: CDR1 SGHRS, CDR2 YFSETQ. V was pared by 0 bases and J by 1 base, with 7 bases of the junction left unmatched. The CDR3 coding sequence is TGCGCCAGCAGCTTGGGGGACAGGGAATTTGGGAACACTGAAGCTTTCTTT. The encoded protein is CASSLGDREFGNTEAFF. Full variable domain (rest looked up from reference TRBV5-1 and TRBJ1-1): KAGVTQTPRYLIKTRGQQVTLSCSPISGHRSVSWYQQTPGQGLQFLFEYFSETQRNKGNFPGRFSGRQFSNSRSEMNVSTLELGDSALYLCASSLGDREFGNTEAFFGQGTRLTVV.

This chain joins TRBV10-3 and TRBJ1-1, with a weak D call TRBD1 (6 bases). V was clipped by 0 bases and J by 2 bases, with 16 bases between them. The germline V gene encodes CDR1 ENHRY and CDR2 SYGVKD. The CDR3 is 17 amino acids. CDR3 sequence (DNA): TGTGCCATCAGTGAGTCGGCGGGGGGCAGGAGAAACACTGAAGCTTTCTTT. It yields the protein CAISESAGGRRNTEAFF.

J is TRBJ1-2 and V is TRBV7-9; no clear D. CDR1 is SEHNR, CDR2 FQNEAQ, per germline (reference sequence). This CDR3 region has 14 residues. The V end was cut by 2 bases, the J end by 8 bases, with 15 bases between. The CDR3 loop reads CASSLIADSDGYTF. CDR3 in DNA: TGTGCCAGCAGCTTAATAGCGGACTCGGACGGCTACACCTTC.

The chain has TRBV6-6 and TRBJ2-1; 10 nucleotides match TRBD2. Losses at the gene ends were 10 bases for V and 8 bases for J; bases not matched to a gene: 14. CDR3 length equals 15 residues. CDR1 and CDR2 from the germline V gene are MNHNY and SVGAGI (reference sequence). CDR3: CATSLAGYPSDEQFF. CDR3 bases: TGTGCCACCTCACTAGCGGGGTACCCCTCTGATGAGCAGTTCTTC.

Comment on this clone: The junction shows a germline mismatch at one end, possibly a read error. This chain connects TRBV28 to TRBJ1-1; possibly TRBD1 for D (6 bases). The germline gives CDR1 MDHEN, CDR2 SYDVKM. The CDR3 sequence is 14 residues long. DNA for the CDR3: TGTGCCAGCAAGACAGGACCGCCGAACGCTGAAGCTTTCTTT. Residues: CASKTGPPNAEAFF.

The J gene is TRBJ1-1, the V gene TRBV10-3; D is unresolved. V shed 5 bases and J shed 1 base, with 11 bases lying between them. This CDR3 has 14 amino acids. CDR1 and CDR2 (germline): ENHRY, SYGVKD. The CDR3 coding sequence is TGTGCCATCAGTCAGAGGGAGGCGAACACTGAAGCTTTCTTT. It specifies CAISQREANTEAFF.

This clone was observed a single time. CDR3 nucleotide sequence: TGTGCCAGCAGCGTCCCGGGCCCAGGGCTCGACACTGAAGCTTTCTTT. This sequence encodes CASSVPGPGLDTEAFF. The chain is built from TRBV7-9 and TRBJ1-1, with TRBD1 as a possible D gene (5 bases). CDR1 is SEHNR and CDR2 is FQNEAQ in the germline V gene (reference sequence). The length of the CDR3 is 16 residues. V lost 5 bases and J lost 3, with 19 bases in between.

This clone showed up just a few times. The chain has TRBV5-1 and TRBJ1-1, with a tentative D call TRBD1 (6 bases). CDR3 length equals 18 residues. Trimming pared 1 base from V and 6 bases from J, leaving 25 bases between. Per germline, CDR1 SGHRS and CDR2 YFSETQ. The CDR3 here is CASSLPSRQVKGQPEAFF. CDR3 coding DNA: TGCGCCAGCAGCTTGCCTTCCAGACAGGTTAAAGGGCAGCCTGAAGCTTTCTTT.